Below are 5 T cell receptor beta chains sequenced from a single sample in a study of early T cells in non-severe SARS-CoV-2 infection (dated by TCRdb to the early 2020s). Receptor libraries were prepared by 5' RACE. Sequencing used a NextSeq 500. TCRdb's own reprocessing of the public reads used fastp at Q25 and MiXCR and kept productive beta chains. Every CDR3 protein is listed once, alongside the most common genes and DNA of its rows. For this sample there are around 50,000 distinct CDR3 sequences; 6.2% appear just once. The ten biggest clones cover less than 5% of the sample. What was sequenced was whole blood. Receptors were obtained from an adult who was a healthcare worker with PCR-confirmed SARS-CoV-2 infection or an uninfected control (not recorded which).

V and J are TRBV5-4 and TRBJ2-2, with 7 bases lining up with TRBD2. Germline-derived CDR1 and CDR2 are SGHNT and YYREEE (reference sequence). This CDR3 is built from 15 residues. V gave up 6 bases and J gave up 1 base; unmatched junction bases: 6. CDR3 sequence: CASTGSSGNTGELFF. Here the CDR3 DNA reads TGTGCCAGCACCGGGTCTAGCGGGAACACCGGGGAGCTGTTTTTT.

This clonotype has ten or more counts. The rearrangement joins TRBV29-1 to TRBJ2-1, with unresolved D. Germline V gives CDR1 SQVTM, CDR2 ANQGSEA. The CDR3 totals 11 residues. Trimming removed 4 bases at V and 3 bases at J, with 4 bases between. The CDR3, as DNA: TGCAGCGTTGGAAACTACAATGAGCAGTTCTTC. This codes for CSVGNYNEQFF.

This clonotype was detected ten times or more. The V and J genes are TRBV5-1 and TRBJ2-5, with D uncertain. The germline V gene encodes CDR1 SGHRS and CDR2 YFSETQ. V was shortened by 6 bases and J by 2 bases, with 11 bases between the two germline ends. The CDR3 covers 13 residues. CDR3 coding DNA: TGCGCCAGCATGAGGATAGGTCAAGAGACCCAGTACTTC. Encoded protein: CASMRIGQETQYF.

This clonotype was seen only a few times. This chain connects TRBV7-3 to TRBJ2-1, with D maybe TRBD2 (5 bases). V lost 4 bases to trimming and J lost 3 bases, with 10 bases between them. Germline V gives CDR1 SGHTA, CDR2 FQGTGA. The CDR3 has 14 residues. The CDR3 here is CASSSGERYNEQFF. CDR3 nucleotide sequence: TGTGCCAGCAGCTCCGGGGAGCGCTACAATGAGCAGTTCTTC.

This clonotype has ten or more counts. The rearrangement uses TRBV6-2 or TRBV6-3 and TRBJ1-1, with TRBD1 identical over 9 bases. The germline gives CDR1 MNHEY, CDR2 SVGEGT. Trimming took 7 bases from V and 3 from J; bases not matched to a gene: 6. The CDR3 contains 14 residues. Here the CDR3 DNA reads TGTGCCAGCATTAAGGGACAGGGTTACACTGAAGCTTTCTTT. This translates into CASIKGQGYTEAFF.